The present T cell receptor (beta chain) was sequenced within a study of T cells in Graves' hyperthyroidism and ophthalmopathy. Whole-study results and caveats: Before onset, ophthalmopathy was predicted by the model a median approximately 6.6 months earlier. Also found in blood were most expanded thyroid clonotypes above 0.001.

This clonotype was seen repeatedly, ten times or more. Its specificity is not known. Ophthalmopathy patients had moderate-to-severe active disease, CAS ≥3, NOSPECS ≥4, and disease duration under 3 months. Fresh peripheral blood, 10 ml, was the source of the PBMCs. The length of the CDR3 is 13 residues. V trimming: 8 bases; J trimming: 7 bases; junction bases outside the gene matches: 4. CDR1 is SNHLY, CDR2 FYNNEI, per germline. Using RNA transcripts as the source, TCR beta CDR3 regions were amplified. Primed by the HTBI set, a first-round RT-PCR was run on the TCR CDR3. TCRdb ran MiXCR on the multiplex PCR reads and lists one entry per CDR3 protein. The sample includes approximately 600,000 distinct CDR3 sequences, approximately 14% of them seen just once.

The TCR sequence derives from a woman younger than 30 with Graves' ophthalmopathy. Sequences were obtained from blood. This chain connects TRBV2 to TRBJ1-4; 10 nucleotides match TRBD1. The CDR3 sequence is CASPRDRGEKLFF. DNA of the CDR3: TGTGCCAGCCCCCGGGACAGGGGTGAAAAACTGTTTTTT. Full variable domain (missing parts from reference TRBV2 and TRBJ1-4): EPEVTQTPSHQVTQMGQEVILRCVPISNHLYFYWYRQILGQKVEFLVSFYNNEISEKSEIFDDQFSVERPDGSNFTLKIRSTKLEDSAMYFCASPRDRGEKLFFGSGTQLSVL.